This T cell receptor (beta chain) was retrieved from a study of control samples from healthy donors and cancer patients. Profiling relied on immunoSEQ multiplex PCR, and the TCRdb table lists in-frame clones only, not all of them. The sample has roughly 450,000 clones, over 75% seen once; the top ten hold around 6.4%. Between the trimmed V and J ends, which lost 0 bases and 10 bases, there was a span of 14 bases. Germline CDR1 reads SGDLS; CDR2 reads YYNGEE. The CDR3 covers 15 residues. Sequencing input: PBMCs. The clonotype comes from a man aged 35 to 55 with head and neck cancer. The chain uses TRBV9 and TRBJ1-6; D may be TRBD1 (6 bases). The DNA of the CDR3 is TGTGCCAGCAGCGTAGGGTCACAGGGTTGGTCACCCCTCCACTTT. Translated, it gives CASSVGSQGWSPLHF. The full variable domain, rest sourced from reference TRBV9 and TRBJ1-6, is DSGVTQTPKHLITATGQRVTLRCSPRSGDLSVYWYQQSLDQGLQFLIQYYNGEERAKGNILERFSAQQFPDLHSELNLSSLELGDSALYFCASSVGSQGWSPLHFGNGTRLTVT.